The rows below give T cell receptor beta chains drawn from one sample of a study of blood T cell repertoires in COVID-19. Sequencing was performed with immunoSEQ multiplex PCR; in TCRdb, only in-frame clones are kept and a portion is missing. The sample contains almost 500,000 clones, less than 90% of which appear only once. Sequencing input: PBMCs or T cells enriched from blood (not recorded which). The receptors stem from a woman aged 55-70 years who had recovered from COVID-19. CDR3s include the opening cysteine and the closing phenylalanine or tryptophan. Each record gives: V gene, D gene, J gene, clone size, CDR3 protein, CDR3 DNA. A D gene is named only where the DNA matches it firmly. Rows may omit the clone size; those that give it use once, few, many or a size class.

TRBV2,.,TRBJ1-5,.,CASSTAGGNQPQHF,TGTGCCAGCAGTACGGCAGGGGGCAATCAGCCCCAGCATTTT
TRBV19,TRBD2,TRBJ2-1,.,CASRTSQRGGNEQFF,TGTGCCAGTAGAACATCACAACGGGGGGGAAATGAGCAGTTCTTC
TRBV10-3,.,TRBJ1-2,.,CAISGTGYGYTF,TGTGCCATCAGTGGAACAGGGTACGGCTACACCTTC
TRBV7-9,TRBD2,TRBJ2-7,few,CASSLGGSGYEQYF,TGTGCCAGCAGCTTAGGTGGTAGCGGGTACGAGCAGTACTTC
TRBV4-1,TRBD2,TRBJ2-3,once,CASSRIGLAARGGADTQYF,TGCGCCAGCAGCCGAATCGGACTAGCGGCCAGGGGGGGGGCAGATACGCAGTATTTT
TRBV5-1,TRBD1,TRBJ1-3,.,CASSRGGDGNTIYF,TGCGCCAGCAGCAGAGGGGGCGATGGAAACACCATATATTTT
TRBV30,.,TRBJ2-2,once,CAWSVGDTGELFF,TGTGCCTGGAGTGTAGGAGACACCGGGGAGCTGTTTTTT
TRBV18,TRBD1,TRBJ1-1,.,CASSLDRVGTEAFF,TGTGCCAGCTCGCTCGACAGGGTGGGCACTGAAGCTTTCTTT
TRBV2,.,TRBJ2-3,.,CASSPLAVTDTQYF,TGTGCCAGCAGTCCCTTAGCGGTAACAGATACGCAGTATTTT
TRBV2,TRBD1,TRBJ2-1,.,CASSRDRDSLYNEQFF,TGTGCCAGCAGTCGGGACAGGGATTCGCTTTACAATGAGCAGTTCTTC
TRBV3-1/TRBV3-2,.,TRBJ2-5,.,CASSQGSRRETQYF,TGTGCCAGCAGCCAAGGCTCGAGGCGAGAGACCCAGTACTTC
TRBV27,.,TRBJ2-5,.,CASSLRGLQQETQYF,TGTGCCAGCAGTTTAAGGGGTCTACAACAAGAGACCCAGTACTTC
TRBV11-2,.,TRBJ1-4,once,CASSSISKNEKLFF,TGTGCCAGCAGCTCCATAAGCAAGAATGAAAAACTGTTTTTT
TRBV5-1,TRBD1,TRBJ1-4,.,CASSLVGQGGKLFF,TGCGCCAGCAGCTTGGTGGGACAGGGGGGGAAACTGTTTTTT
TRBV12-5,TRBD1,TRBJ1-1,.,CASALWDREAFF,TGTGCTAGTGCTCTGTGGGACAGGGAAGCTTTCTTT
TRBV19,.,TRBJ1-5,.,CASKRQVSNQPQHF,TGTGCCAGCAAACGACAGGTTTCCAATCAGCCCCAGCATTTT
TRBV7-9,TRBD1,TRBJ2-7,.,CASSPRDRAYEQYF,TGTGCCAGCAGTCCCCGGGACAGAGCCTACGAGCAGTACTTC
TRBV4-1,TRBD1,TRBJ1-3,.,CASSQITGQISGNTIYF,TGCGCCAGCAGCCAAATTACGGGACAGATCTCTGGAAACACCATATATTTT
TRBV2,TRBD1,TRBJ2-7,few,CASSERDRGSYEQYF,TGTGCCAGCAGTGAAAGGGACAGGGGCTCCTACGAGCAGTACTTC
TRBV28,.,TRBJ2-4,.,CASSLVGDKNIQYF,TGTGCCAGCAGTCTCGTGGGAGACAAAAACATTCAGTACTTC